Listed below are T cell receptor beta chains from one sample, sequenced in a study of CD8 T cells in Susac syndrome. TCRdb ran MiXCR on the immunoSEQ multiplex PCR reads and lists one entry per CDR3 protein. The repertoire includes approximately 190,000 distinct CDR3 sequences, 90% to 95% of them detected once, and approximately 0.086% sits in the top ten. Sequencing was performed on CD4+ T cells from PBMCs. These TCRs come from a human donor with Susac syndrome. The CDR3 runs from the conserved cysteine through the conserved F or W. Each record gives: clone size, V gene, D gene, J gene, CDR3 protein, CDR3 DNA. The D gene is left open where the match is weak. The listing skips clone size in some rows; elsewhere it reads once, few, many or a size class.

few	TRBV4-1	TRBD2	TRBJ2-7	CASSPSKIKNYERGNNEQYF	TGCGCCAGCAGTCCCTCAAAAATAAAGAATTACGAGCGGGGGAATAACGAGCAGTACTTC
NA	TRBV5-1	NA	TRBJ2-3	CASSLVVGPDTQYF	TGCGCCAGCAGCTTGGTTGTGGGGCCAGATACGCAGTATTTT
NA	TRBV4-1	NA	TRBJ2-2	CASSQGGYAGELFF	TGCGCCAGCAGCCAAGGAGGGTATGCCGGGGAGCTGTTTTTT
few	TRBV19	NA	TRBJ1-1	CASSTDRRNTEAFF	TGTGCCAGTAGTACGGACCGGCGGAACACTGAAGCTTTCTTT
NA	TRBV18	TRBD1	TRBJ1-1	CASSNGQVNTEAFF	TGTGCCAGCTCAAACGGACAGGTGAACACTGAAGCTTTCTTT
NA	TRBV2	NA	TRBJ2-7	CASSVNRPLGEQYF	TGTGCCAGCAGTGTTAACAGGCCCCTCGGGGAGCAGTACTTC
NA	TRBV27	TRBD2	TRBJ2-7	CASSLRWEAGVQKYEQYF	TGTGCCAGCAGTTTACGTTGGGAAGCGGGGGTACAGAAATACGAGCAGTACTTC
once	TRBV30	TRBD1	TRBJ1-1	CAWTGGLTEAFF	TGTGCCTGGACAGGGGGCCTGACTGAAGCTTTCTTT
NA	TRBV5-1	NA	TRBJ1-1	CASSPRLGGTNTEAFF	TGCGCCAGCAGCCCGCGCCTGGGGGGGACGAACACTGAAGCTTTCTTT
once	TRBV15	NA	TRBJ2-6	CATSRDPFSGANVLTF	TGTGCCACCAGCAGAGATCCATTCTCTGGGGCCAACGTCCTGACTTTC
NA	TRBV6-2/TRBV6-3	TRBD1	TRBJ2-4	CASSIRQGLAKNIQYF	TGTGCCAGCAGTATAAGACAGGGTCTAGCCAAAAACATTCAGTACTTC
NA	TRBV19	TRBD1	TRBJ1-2	CASSMIRTGHYGYTF	TGTGCCAGTAGTATGATTCGGACAGGGCACTATGGCTACACCTTC
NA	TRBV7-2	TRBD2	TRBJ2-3	CASSTRLAGYTDTQYF	TGTGCCAGCAGCACCCGACTAGCGGGGTACACAGATACGCAGTATTTT
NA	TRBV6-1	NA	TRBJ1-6	CASSGGTDSPLHF	TGTGCCAGCAGTGGCGGGACCGATTCACCCCTCCACTTT
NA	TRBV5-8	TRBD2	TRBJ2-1	CASRSPGSGGASYNEQFF	TGTGCCAGCAGATCTCCCGGCAGCGGGGGGGCATCTTACAATGAGCAGTTCTTC
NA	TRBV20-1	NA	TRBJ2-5	CSADGPLEETQYF	TGCAGTGCAGACGGCCCCCTGGAAGAGACCCAGTACTTC
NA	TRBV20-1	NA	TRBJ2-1	CSASFTMAWGEQFF	TGCAGTGCTAGTTTTACTATGGCTTGGGGTGAGCAGTTCTTC
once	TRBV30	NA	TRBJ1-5	CAWSDLSNQPQHF	TGTGCCTGGAGTGACCTTAGCAATCAGCCCCAGCATTTT
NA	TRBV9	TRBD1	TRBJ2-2	CASSVGSAGGWTGELFF	TGTGCCAGCAGCGTAGGGTCGGCAGGGGGTTGGACCGGGGAGCTGTTTTTT
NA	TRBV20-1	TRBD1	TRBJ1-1	CSGTGGNTEAFF	TGCAGTGGAACAGGGGGGAACACTGAAGCTTTCTTT
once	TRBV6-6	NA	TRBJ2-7	CASTTPGAEQYF	TGTGCCAGCACCACCCCGGGGGCCGAGCAGTACTTC
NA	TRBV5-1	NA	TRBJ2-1	CASRLGYLGGASYNEQFF	TGCGCCAGCAGGTTAGGGTATTTGGGGGGGGCCTCCTACAATGAGCAGTTCTTC
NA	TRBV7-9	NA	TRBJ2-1	CASSFGGPRNEQFF	TGTGCCAGCAGCTTCGGGGGGCCGAGGAATGAGCAGTTCTTC